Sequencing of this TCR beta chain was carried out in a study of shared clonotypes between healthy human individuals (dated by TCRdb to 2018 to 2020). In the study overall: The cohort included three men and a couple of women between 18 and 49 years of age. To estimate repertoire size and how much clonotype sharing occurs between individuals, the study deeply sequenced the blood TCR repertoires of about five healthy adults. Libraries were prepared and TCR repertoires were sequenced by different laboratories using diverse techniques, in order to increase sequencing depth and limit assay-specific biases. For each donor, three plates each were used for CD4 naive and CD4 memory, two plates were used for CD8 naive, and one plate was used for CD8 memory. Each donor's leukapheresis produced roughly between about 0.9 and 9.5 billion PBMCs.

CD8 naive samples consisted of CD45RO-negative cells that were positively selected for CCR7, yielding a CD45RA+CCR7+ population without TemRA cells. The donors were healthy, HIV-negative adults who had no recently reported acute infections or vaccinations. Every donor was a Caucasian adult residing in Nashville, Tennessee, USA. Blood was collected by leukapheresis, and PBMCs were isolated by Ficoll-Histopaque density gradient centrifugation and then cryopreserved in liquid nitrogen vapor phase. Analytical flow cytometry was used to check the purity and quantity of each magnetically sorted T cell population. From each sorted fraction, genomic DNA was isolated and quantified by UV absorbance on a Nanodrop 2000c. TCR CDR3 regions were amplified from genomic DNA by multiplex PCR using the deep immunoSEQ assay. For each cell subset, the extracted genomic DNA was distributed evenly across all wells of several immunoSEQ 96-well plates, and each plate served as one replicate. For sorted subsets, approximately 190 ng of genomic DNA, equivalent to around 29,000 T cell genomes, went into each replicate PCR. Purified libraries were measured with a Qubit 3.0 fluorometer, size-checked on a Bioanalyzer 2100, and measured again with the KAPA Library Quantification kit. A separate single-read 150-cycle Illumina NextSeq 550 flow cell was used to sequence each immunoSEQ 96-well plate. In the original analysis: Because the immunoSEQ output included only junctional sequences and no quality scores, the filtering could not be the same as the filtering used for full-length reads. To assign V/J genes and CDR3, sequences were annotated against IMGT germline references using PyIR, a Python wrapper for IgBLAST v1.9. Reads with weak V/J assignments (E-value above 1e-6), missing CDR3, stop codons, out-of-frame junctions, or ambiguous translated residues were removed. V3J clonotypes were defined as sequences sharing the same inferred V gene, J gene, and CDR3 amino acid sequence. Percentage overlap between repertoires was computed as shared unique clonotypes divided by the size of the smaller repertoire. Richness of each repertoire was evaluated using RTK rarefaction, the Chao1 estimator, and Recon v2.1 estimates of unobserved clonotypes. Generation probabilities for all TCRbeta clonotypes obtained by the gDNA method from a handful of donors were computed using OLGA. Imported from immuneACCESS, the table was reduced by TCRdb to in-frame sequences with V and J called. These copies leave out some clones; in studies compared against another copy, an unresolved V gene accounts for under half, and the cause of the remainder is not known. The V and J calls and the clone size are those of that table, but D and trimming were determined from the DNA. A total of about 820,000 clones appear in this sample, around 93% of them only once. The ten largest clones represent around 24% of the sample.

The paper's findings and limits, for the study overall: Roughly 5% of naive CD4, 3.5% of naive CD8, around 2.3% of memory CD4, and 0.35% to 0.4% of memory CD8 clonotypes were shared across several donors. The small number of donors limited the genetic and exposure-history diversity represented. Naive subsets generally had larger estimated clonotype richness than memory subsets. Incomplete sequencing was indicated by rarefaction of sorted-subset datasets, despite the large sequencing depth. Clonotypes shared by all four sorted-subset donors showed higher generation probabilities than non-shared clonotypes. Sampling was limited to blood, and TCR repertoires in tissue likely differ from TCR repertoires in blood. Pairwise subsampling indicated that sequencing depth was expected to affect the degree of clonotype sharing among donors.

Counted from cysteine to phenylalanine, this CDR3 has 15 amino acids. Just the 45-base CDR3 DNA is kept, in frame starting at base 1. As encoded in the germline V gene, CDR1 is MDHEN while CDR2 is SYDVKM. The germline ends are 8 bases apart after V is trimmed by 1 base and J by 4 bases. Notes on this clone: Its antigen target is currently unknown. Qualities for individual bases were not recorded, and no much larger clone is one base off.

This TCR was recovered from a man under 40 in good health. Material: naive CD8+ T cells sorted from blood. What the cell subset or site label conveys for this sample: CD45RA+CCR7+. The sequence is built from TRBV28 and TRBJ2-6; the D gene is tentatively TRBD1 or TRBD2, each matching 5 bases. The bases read TGTGCCAGCAGTTTATACGGGGCCGGGGCCAACGTCCTGACTTTC. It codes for CASSLYGAGANVLTF.